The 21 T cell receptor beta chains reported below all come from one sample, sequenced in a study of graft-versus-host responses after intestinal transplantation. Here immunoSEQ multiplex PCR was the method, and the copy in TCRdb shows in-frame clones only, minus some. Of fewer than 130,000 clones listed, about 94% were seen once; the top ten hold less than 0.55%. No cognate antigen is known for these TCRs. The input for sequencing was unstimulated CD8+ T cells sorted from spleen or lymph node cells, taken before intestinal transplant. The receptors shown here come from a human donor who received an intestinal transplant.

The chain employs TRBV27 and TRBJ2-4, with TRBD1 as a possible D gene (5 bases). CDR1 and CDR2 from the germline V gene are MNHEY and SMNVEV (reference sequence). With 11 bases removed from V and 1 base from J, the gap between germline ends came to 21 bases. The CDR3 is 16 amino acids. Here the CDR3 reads CALKGPIPRAKNIQYF. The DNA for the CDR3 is TGTGCCCTCAAGGGGCCAATACCGAGGGCCAAAAACATTCAGTACTTC.

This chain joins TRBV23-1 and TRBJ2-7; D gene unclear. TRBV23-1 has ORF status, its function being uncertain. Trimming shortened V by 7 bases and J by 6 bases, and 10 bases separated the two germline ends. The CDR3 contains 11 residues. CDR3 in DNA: TGCGCCAGCAAAAGTTTCCCCGAGCAGTACTTC. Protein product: CASKSFPEQYF.

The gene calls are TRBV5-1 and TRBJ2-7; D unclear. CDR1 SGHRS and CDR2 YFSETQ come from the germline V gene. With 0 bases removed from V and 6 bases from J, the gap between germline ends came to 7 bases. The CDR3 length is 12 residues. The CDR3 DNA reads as TGCGCCAGCAGCTTGGAGCATGGCGAGCAGTACTTC. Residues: CASSLEHGEQYF.

The CDR3 DNA follows: TGTGCCAGCAACGGGAGAGGAGCCACAGATACGCAGTATTTT. It codes for CASNGRGATDTQYF. The chain joins TRBV2 to TRBJ2-3; possibly TRBD2 for D (6 bases). From germline, CDR1 is SNHLY and CDR2 FYNNEI. The CDR3 loop spans 14 amino acids. Trimming stripped 7 bases from V and 2 bases from J, with 13 bases between.

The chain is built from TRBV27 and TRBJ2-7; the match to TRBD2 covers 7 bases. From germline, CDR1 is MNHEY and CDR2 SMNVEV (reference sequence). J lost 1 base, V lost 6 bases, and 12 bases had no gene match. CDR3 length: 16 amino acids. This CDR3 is CASSYDAGAWSYEQYF. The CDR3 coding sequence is TGTGCCAGCAGCTACGACGCGGGAGCTTGGTCCTACGAGCAGTACTTC.

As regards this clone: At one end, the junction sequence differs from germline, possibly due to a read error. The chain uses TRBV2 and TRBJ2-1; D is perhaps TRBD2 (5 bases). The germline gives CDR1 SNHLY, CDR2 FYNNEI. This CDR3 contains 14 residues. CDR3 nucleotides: TGTGCCAGCAGTGACGCTAGCTCCTATAATGAGCAGTTCTTC. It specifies CASSDASSYNEQFF.

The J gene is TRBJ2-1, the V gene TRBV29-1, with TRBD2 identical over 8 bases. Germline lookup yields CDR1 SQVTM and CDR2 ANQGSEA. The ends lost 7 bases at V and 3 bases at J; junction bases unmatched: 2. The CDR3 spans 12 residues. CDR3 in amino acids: CSAGRGYNEQFF. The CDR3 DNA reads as TGCAGCGCCGGGAGGGGCTACAATGAGCAGTTCTTC.

CDR3 sequence (DNA): TGTGCCAGCAGCTCTAGCGGGACCACGGGGGAGACCCAGTACTTC. Amino acids: CASSSSGTTGETQYF. The genes are TRBV9 and TRBJ2-5, with 9 bases matching TRBD2. Germline V gene data show CDR1 as SGDLS and CDR2 as YYNGEE. V lost 4 bases and J lost 5; bases outside the gene matches: 9. This CDR3 is 15 amino acids long.

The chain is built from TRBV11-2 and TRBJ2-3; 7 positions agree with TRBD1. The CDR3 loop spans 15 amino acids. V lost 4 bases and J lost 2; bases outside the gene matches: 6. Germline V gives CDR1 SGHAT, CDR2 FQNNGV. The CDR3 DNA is TGTGCCAGCAGCTATCCGGGACAGTTCACAGATACGCAGTATTTT. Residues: CASSYPGQFTDTQYF.

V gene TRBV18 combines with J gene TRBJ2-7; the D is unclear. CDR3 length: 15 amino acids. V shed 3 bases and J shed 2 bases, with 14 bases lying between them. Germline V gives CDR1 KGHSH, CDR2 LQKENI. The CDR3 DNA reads TGTGCCAGCTCACCGGGTGGTAGGGTTCCCTACGAGCAGTACTTC. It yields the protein CASSPGGRVPYEQYF.

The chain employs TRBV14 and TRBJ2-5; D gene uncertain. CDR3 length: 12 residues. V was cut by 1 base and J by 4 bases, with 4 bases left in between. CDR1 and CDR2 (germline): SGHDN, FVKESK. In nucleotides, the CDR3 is TGTGCCAGCAGCCAAGCAAGAGAGACCCAGTACTTC. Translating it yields CASSQARETQYF.

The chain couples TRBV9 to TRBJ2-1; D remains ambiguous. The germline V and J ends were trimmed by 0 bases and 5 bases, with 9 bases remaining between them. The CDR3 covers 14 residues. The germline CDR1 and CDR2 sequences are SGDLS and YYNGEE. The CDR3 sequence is CASSVGRSHNEQFF. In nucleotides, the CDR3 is TGTGCCAGCAGCGTAGGACGGAGCCACAATGAGCAGTTCTTC.

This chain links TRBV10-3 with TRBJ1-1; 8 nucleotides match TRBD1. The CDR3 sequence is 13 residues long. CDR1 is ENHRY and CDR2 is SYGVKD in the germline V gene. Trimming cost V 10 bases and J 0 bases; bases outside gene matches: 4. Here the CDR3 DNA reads TGTGCCACGGGGGACAGGATGAACACTGAAGCTTTCTTT. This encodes CATGDRMNTEAFF.

CDR3 residues: CSVAEGGYNEKLFF. The CDR3 nucleotides read TGCAGCGTTGCTGAAGGAGGATATAATGAAAAACTGTTTTTT. This sequence joins TRBV29-1 and TRBJ1-4, with D unclear. Germline lookup yields CDR1 SQVTM and CDR2 ANQGSEA. Between the trimmed V and J ends, which lost 4 bases and 4 bases, there was a span of 13 bases. The CDR3 length is 14 residues. The entire variable domain, with the rest obtained from reference TRBV29-1 and TRBJ1-4, is as follows: SAVISQKPSRDICQRGTSLTIQCQVDSQVTMMFWYRQQPGQSLTLIATANQGSEATYESGFVIDKFPISRPNLTFSTLTVSNMSPEDSSIYLCSVAEGGYNEKLFFGSGTQLSVL.

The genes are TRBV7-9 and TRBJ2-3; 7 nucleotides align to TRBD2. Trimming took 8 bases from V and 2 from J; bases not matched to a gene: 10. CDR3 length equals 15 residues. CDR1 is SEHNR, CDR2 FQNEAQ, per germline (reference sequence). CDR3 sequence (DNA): TGTGCCAGCTCTGCGGGAGATGTGAACACAGATACGCAGTATTTT. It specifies CASSAGDVNTDTQYF.

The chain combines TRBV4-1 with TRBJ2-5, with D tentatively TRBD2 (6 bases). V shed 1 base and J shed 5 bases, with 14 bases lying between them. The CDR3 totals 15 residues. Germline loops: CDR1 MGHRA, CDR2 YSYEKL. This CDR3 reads CASSQVVGGRETQYF. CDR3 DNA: TGCGCCAGCAGCCAAGTCGTCGGGGGACGGGAGACCCAGTACTTC.

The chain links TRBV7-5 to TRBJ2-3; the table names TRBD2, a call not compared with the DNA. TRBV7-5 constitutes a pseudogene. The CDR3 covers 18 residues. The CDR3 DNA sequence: TGTGCCAGAAGCCAGCGGGGGAGTAGTAGTGGGTCCACAGATACGCAGTATTTT. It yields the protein CARSQRGSSSGSTDTQYF.

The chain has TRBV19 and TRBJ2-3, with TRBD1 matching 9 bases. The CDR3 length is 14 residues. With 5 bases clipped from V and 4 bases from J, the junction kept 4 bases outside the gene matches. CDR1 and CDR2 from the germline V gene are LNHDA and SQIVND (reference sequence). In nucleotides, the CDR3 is TGTGCCAGTAGTCCACGACAGGGGGCAGATACGCAGTATTTT. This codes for CASSPRQGADTQYF.

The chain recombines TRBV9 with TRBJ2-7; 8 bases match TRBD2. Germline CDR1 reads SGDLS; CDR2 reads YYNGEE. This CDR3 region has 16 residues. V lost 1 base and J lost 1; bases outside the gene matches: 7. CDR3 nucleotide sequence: TGTGCCAGCAGCGTATCAGGCGGGAGGAGTTCCTACGAGCAGTACTTC. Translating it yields CASSVSGGRSSYEQYF.

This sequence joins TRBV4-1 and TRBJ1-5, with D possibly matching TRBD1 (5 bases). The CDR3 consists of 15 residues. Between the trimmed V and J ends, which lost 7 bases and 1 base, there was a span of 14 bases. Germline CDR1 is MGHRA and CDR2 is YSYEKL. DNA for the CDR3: TGCGCCAGCAAGGTCAGGGCATACAGCAATCAGCCCCAGCATTTT. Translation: CASKVRAYSNQPQHF.

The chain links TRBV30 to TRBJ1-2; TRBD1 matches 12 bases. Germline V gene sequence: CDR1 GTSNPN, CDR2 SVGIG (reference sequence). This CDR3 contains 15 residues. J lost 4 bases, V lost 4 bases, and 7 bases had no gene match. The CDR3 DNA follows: TGTGCCTGGATAGGGACAGGGGGCTTTGGCTATGGCTACACCTTC. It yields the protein CAWIGTGGFGYGYTF.